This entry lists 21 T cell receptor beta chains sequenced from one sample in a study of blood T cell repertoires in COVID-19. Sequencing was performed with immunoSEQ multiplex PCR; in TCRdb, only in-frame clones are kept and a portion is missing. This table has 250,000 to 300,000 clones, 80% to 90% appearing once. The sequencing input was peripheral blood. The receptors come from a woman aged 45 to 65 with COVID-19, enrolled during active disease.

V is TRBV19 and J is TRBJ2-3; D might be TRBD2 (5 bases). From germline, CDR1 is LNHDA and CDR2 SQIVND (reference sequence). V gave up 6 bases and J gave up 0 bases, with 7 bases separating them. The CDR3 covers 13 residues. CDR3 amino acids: CASRSGSTDTQYF. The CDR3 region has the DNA TGTGCCAGTAGGAGCGGTAGCACAGATACGCAGTATTTT.

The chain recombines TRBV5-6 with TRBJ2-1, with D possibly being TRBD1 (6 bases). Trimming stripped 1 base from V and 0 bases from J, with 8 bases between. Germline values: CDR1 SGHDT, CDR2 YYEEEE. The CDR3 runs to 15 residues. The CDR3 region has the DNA TGTGCCAGCAGCTTGAGGGGGAGCTCCTACAATGAGCAGTTCTTC. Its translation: CASSLRGSSYNEQFF. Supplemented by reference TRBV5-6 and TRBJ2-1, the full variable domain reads DAGVTQSPTHLIKTRGQQVTLRCSPKSGHDTVSWYQQALGQGPQFIFQYYEEEERQRGNFPDRFSGHQFPNYSSELNVNALLLGDSALYLCASSLRGSSYNEQFFGPGTRLTVL.

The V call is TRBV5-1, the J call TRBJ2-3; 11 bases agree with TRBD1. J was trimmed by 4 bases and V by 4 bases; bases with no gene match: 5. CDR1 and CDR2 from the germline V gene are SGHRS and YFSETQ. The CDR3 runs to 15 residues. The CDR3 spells CASSPGTGGADTQYF. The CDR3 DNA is TGCGCCAGCAGCCCCGGGACAGGGGGTGCAGATACGCAGTATTTT.

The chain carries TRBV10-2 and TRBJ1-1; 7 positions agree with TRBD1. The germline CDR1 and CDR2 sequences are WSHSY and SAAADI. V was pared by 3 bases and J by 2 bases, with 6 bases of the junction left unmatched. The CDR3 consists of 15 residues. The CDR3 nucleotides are TGCGCCAGCAGTGAACTGCAGGGGGTAAACACTGAAGCTTTCTTT. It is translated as CASSELQGVNTEAFF.

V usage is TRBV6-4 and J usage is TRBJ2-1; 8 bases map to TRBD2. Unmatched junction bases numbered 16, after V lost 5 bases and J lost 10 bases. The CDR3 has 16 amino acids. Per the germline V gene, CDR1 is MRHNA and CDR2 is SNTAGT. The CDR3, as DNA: TGTGCCAGCAGTCCGTCCATGGCGGGAGGTAGGCGGGAGCAGTTCTTC. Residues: CASSPSMAGGRREQFF.

CDR3 protein: CASKAGITDTQYF. For the CDR3, the DNA is TGTGCCAGCAAGGCAGGGATCACAGATACGCAGTATTTT. The chain uses TRBV12-3 or TRBV12-4 and TRBJ2-3, with a tentative D call TRBD1 (5 bases). The V and J ends lost 7 bases and 2 bases respectively, with 10 bases between them. The CDR3 loop spans 13 amino acids.

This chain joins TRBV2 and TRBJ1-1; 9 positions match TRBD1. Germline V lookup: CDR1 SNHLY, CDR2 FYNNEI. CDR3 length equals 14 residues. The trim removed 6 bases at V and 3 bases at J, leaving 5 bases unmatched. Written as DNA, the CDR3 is TGTGCCAGCAGGGACAGGGGAGGTCACACTGAAGCTTTCTTT. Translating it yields CASRDRGGHTEAFF. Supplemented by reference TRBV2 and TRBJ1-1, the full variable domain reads EPEVTQTPSHQVTQMGQEVILRCVPISNHLYFYWYRQILGQKVEFLVSFYNNEISEKSEIFDDQFSVERPDGSNFTLKIRSTKLEDSAMYFCASRDRGGHTEAFFGQGTRLTVV.

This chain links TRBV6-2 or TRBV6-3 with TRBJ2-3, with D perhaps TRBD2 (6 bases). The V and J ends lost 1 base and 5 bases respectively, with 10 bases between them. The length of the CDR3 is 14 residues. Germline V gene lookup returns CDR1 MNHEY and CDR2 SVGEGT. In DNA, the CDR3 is TGTGCCAGCAGTTACTACTCAGCGGGAGATACGCAGTATTTT. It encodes CASSYYSAGDTQYF.

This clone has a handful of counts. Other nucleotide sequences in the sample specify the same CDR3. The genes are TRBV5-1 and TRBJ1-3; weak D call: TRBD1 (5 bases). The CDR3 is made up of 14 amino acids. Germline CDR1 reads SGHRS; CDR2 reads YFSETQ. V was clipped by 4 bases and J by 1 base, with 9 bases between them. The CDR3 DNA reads TGCGCCAGCAGCCCACAGGTATCTGGAAACACCATATATTTT. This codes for CASSPQVSGNTIYF.

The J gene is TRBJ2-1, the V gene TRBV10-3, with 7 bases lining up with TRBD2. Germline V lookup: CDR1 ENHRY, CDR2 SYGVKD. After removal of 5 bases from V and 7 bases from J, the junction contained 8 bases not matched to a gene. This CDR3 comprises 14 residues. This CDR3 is CAISLSGVGNEQFF. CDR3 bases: TGTGCCATCAGTCTAAGCGGGGTGGGAAATGAGCAGTTCTTC.

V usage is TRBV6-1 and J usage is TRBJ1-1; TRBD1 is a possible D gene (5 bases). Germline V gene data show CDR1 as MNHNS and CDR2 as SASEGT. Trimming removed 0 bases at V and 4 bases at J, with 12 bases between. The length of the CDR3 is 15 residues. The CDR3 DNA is TGTGCCAGCAGTGAAGCAAATTTGGGGGGCACTGAAGCTTTCTTT. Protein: CASSEANLGGTEAFF.

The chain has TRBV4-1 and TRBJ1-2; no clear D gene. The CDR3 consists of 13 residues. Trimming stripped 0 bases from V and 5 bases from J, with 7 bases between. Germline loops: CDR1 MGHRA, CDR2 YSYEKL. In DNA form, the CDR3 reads TGCGCCAGCAGCCAAGAAAACGGTTATGGCTACACCTTC. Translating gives CASSQENGYGYTF.

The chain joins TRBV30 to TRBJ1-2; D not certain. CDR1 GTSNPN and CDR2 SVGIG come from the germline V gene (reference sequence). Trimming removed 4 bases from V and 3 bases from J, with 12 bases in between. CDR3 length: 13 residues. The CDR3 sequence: CAWKPGSYYGYTF. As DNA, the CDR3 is TGTGCCTGGAAACCCGGGAGCTACTATGGCTACACCTTC.

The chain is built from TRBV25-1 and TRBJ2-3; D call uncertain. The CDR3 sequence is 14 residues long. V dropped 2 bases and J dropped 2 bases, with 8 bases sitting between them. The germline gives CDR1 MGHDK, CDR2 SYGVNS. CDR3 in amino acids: CASSEQAYTDTQYF. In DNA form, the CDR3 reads TGTGCCAGCAGTGAACAGGCATACACAGATACGCAGTATTTT.

CDR3 in DNA: TGCGCCAGCAGCTTGAGCGGCGGGGGGAACAATGAGCAGTTCTTC. Its translation: CASSLSGGGNNEQFF. V is TRBV5-1 and J is TRBJ2-1, with 8 bases fitting TRBD2. Looked up from germline, CDR1 is SGHRS and CDR2 is YFSETQ. The CDR3 totals 15 residues. Trimming took 1 base from V and 5 from J; bases not matched to a gene: 5.

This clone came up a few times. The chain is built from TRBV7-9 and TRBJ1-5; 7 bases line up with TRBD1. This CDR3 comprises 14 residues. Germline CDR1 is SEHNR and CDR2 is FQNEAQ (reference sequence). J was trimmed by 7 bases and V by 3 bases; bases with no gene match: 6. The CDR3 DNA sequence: TGTGCCAGCAGCTTGGGACAGTGGGGCCAGCCCCAGCATTTT. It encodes CASSLGQWGQPQHF. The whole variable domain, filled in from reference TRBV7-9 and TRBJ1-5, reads DTGVSQNPRHKITKRGQNVTFRCDPISEHNRLYWYRQTLGQGPEFLTYFQNEAQLEKSRLLSDRFSAERPKGSFSTLEIQRTEQGDSAMYLCASSLGQWGQPQHFGDGTRLSIL.

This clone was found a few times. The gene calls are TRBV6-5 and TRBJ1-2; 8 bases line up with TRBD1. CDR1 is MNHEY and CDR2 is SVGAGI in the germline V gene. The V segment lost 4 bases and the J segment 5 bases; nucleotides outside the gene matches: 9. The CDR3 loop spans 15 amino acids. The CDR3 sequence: CASSFPSQGVYGYTF. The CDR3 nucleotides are TGTGCCAGCAGTTTCCCATCACAGGGGGTGTATGGCTACACCTTC.

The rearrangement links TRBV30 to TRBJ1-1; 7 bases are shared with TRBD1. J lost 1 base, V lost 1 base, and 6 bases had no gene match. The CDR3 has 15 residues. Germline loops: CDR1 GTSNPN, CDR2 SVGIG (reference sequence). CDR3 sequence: CAWSARRGRNTEAFF. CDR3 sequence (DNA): TGTGCCTGGAGTGCCCGGAGGGGGCGGAACACTGAAGCTTTCTTT.

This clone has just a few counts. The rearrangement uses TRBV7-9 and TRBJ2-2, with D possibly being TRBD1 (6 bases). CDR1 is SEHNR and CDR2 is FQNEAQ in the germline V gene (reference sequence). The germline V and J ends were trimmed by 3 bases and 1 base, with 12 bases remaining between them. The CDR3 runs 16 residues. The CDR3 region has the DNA TGTGCCAGCAGCTTTAGGGCAGGGGTGAACACCGGGGAGCTGTTTTTT. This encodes CASSFRAGVNTGELFF.

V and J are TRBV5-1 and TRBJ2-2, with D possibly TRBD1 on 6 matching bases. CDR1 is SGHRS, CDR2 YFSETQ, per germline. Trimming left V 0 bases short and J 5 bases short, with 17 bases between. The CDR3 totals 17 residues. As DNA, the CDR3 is TGCGCCAGCAGCTTGGCCGGGTTTGGGGGCCGGACCGGGGAGCTGTTTTTT. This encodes CASSLAGFGGRTGELFF.

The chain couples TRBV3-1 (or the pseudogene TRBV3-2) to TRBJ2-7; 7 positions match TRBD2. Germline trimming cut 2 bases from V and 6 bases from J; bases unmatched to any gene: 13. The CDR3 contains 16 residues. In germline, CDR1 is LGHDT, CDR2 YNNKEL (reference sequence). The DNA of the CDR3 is TGTGCCAGCAGCCAAAGGCAAGGCGGGGGTTCGTCCGAGCAGTACTTC. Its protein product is CASSQRQGGGSSEQYF.